The 9 T cell receptor beta chains reported below all come from one sample, sequenced in a study of blood T cell repertoires in COVID-19. The repertoire was sequenced with immunoSEQ multiplex PCR; TCRdb's copy has only in-frame clones and lacks some. The top ten hold about 5.5% of the sample, which has approximately 40,000 clones, more than 90% seen once. Specimen: peripheral blood. These receptors were taken from a woman older than 75 with acute or convalescent COVID-19.

J is TRBJ2-3 and V is TRBV11-3, with D unclear. Deletions cut 1 base from V and 2 bases from J, with 4 bases between. The CDR3 runs 13 residues. The germline gives CDR1 SGHNT, CDR2 YENEEA. In DNA form, the CDR3 reads TGTGCCAGCAGCTTAGTAGCCACAGATACGCAGTATTTT. Its protein product is CASSLVATDTQYF.

The rearrangement uses TRBV7-8 and TRBJ1-4; 7 nucleotides line up with TRBD1. Germline-derived CDR1 and CDR2 are SGHVS and FQNEAQ. V lost 2 bases to trimming and J lost 4 bases; unmatched junction nucleotides: 10. CDR3 length: 17 amino acids. CDR3 in amino acids: CASSLRSLGQFNEKLFF. The DNA of the CDR3 is TGTGCCAGCAGCTTAAGAAGTTTGGGACAGTTTAATGAAAAACTGTTTTTT.

The rearrangement uses TRBV19 and TRBJ1-2, with TRBD1 identical over 10 bases. CDR1 and CDR2 from the germline V gene are LNHDA and SQIVND (reference sequence). The CDR3 is 15 residues long. The junction had 7 bases not matched to a gene; V was cut back by 7 bases and J by 2 bases. The CDR3 nucleotides read TGTGCCAGTACCGAGGACAGGGGGGGGAACTATGGCTACACCTTC. Its translation: CASTEDRGGNYGYTF.

The rearrangement joins TRBV18 to TRBJ2-1, with 7 bases lining up with TRBD1. J lost 2 bases, V lost 3 bases, and 4 bases had no gene match. Per the germline V gene, CDR1 is KGHSH and CDR2 is LQKENI. This CDR3 region has 15 residues. The CDR3 region is CASSPRQGTYNEQFF. In nucleotides, the CDR3 is TGTGCCAGCTCACCCCGACAGGGAACCTACAATGAGCAGTTCTTC. Full variable domain (outside the CDR3, taken from reference TRBV18 and TRBJ2-1): NAGVMQNPRHLVRRRGQEARLRCSPMKGHSHVYWYRQLPEEGLKFMVYLQKENIIDESGMPKERFSAEFPKEGPSILRIQQVVRGDSAAYFCASSPRQGTYNEQFFGPGTRLTVL.

This sequence joins TRBV6-5 and TRBJ1-1; no definite D call. There are 14 residues in the CDR3. Trimming cost V 2 bases and J 8 bases, with 15 bases left between them. CDR1 is MNHEY, CDR2 SVGAGI, per germline. CDR3 amino acids: CASSYGGSETEAFF. In DNA form, the CDR3 reads TGTGCCAGCAGTTACGGAGGGTCCGAGACGGAAGCTTTCTTT.

This chain joins TRBV11-2 and TRBJ2-3, with no clear D. Trimming took 5 bases from V and 6 from J, leaving 15 bases between them. This CDR3 has 14 residues. Germline V gives CDR1 SGHAT, CDR2 FQNNGV. CDR3 amino acids: CASSLGQVWDTQYF. The CDR3 DNA is TGTGCCAGCAGCCTCGGCCAGGTCTGGGATACGCAGTATTTT.

This clone has only one observation. The rearrangement joins TRBV7-9 to TRBJ2-7, with D tentatively TRBD2 (5 bases). Per the germline V gene, CDR1 is SEHNR and CDR2 is FQNEAQ (reference sequence). V lost 1 base and J lost 1, with 8 bases in between. This CDR3 comprises 14 residues. CDR3 in DNA: TGTGCCAGCAGCTTAGTTGGGGAGTCCTACGAGCAGTACTTC. Translated: CASSLVGESYEQYF.

In DNA, the CDR3 is TGCGCCAGCAGCCAAGTACAAGCGGGGGGGCCGGTCGATCTACAATGGGAGCAGTTCTTC. Amino acid sequence: CASSQVQAGGPVDLQWEQFF. The chain combines TRBV4-1 with TRBJ2-1, with 10 bases fitting TRBD2. CDR3 length: 20 amino acids. V shed 1 base, J shed 10 bases, and the junction held 22 bases outside the gene matches. Looked up from germline, CDR1 is MGHRA and CDR2 is YSYEKL.

V gene TRBV18 combines with J gene TRBJ2-3, with no clear D. Germline values: CDR1 KGHSH, CDR2 LQKENI. V was trimmed by 3 bases and J by 4 bases, leaving 11 bases between them. This CDR3 has 14 residues. CDR3 in DNA: TGTGCCAGCTCACCCCTCCCGTCTCCAGATACGCAGTATTTT. Translating it yields CASSPLPSPDTQYF.